Listed below are T cell receptor beta chains from one sample, sequenced in a study of identical twins. TCRdb re-called the 5' RACE reads through MiXCR, storing one row per CDR3 protein. The sample has just under 550,000 distinct CDR3 sequences, roughly 15% seen once; the top ten hold about 0.47%. This sample also belongs to another study, concerning yellow fever vaccine responses in identical twins.

Input material: CD4+ T cells sorted from blood. The receptors were sampled from a woman between 18 and 30 years old in good health. The CDR3 runs from the conserved cysteine through the conserved F or W. The D gene is left open where the match is weak. Clone size is given for some rows only: seen once, a few or many times, or a class if the clone is expanded.

d_gene,abundance,v_gene,j_gene,CDR3aa,CDR3nt
NA,NA,TRBV18,TRBJ1-1,CASSASPVMNTEAFF,TGTGCCAGCTCAGCGTCGCCAGTAATGAACACTGAAGCTTTCTTT
TRBD1,NA,TRBV7-2,TRBJ1-5,CASSPRAGGNQPQHF,TGTGCCAGCAGCCCCCGAGCAGGGGGGAATCAGCCCCAGCATTTT
NA,NA,TRBV20-1,TRBJ2-3,CSASPSVRSTDTQYF,TGCAGTGCTAGTCCATCGGTGCGGAGCACAGATACGCAGTATTTT
NA,NA,TRBV18,TRBJ1-6,CASSYGTNNSPLHF,TGTGCCAGCTCGTACGGGACAAATAATTCACCCCTCCACTTT
NA,few,TRBV7-9,TRBJ2-5,CASSLSGPRTETQYF,TGTGCCAGCAGCTTATCCGGACCTAGGACCGAGACCCAGTACTTC
TRBD1,few,TRBV12-3/TRBV12-4,TRBJ2-5,CASSFGDRGRETQYF,TGTGCCAGCAGTTTCGGGGACAGGGGGCGGGAGACCCAGTACTTC
NA,few,TRBV5-6,TRBJ1-2,CASSLVSGYTF,TGTGCCAGCAGCTTGGTTAGTGGCTACACCTTC
NA,few,TRBV28,TRBJ2-1,CASIVTGTFYNEQFF,TGTGCCAGCATCGTTACCGGGACTTTCTACAATGAGCAGTTCTTC
NA,NA,TRBV3-1,TRBJ2-7,CASSQGPTGVLYEQYF,TGTGCCAGCAGCCAAGGTCCGACGGGAGTTCTTTACGAGCAGTACTTC
NA,NA,TRBV7-6,TRBJ1-1,CASSEMTEMNTEAFF,TGTGCCAGCAGCGAAATGACGGAAATGAACACTGAAGCTTTCTTT
TRBD1,many,TRBV7-9,TRBJ1-5,CASSPTGDQPQHF,TGTGCCAGCAGCCCGACAGGGGATCAGCCCCAGCATTTT
NA,few,TRBV10-3,TRBJ2-7,CAISEGAGREQYF,TGTGCCATCAGTGAGGGGGCAGGGCGGGAGCAGTACTTC
TRBD2,NA,TRBV5-1,TRBJ2-5,CASSQTSGSQETQYF,TGCGCCAGCAGCCAGACTAGCGGGAGCCAAGAGACCCAGTACTTC
NA,NA,TRBV2,TRBJ2-1,CASSGGLPEGNEQFF,TGTGCCAGCAGTGGAGGACTACCAGAGGGCAATGAGCAGTTCTTC
NA,few,TRBV3-1,TRBJ2-6,CASSRTPSGANVLTF,TGTGCCAGCAGCCGCACCCCCTCTGGGGCCAACGTCCTGACTTTC
NA,NA,TRBV12-3/TRBV12-4,TRBJ1-4,CASILVGTGNEKLFF,TGTGCCAGCATTTTAGTTGGGACGGGCAATGAAAAACTGTTTTTT
TRBD2,few,TRBV6-2/TRBV6-3,TRBJ2-1,CASSRLAGDRYEQFF,TGTGCCAGCAGTCGACTAGCGGGAGACAGGTATGAGCAGTTCTTC
TRBD1,few,TRBV20-1,TRBJ2-1,CSAGDRGFYNEQFF,TGCAGTGCCGGGGACAGGGGGTTCTACAATGAGCAGTTCTTC
TRBD1,NA,TRBV12-3/TRBV12-4,TRBJ1-4,CASSFKGDRNEKLFF,TGTGCCAGCAGTTTTAAGGGGGACAGGAATGAAAAACTGTTTTTT
TRBD2,few,TRBV6-1,TRBJ2-7,CATKVGGNEQYF,TGTGCCACCAAGGTGGGGGGGAACGAGCAGTACTTC
NA,NA,TRBV20-1,TRBJ1-1,CSAMPTGFYTEAFF,TGCAGTGCCATGCCGACAGGATTTTACACTGAAGCTTTCTTT
NA,few,TRBV20-1,TRBJ1-4,CSAPQTGFNEKLFF,TGCAGTGCGCCCCAGACAGGCTTTAATGAAAAACTGTTTTTT
TRBD2,few,TRBV6-5,TRBJ2-3,CASSYSSGLAGSTDTQYF,TGTGCCAGCAGTTACTCATCCGGGCTAGCGGGGAGCACAGATACGCAGTATTTT
NA,NA,TRBV11-1,TRBJ2-1,CASSLGSLRGQSSYNEQFF,TGTGCCAGCAGCTTAGGATCACTCCGAGGACAGAGCTCCTACAATGAGCAGTTCTTC
NA,few,TRBV7-2,TRBJ1-1,CASSFDLGDTEAFF,TGTGCCAGCAGCTTTGATCTGGGGGACACTGAAGCTTTCTTT
NA,NA,TRBV6-2/TRBV6-3,TRBJ2-1,CAGRRSSYNEQFF,TGTGCCGGCCGCCGGAGCTCCTACAATGAGCAGTTCTTC
NA,NA,TRBV28,TRBJ2-7,CASSLFLGLEAAFTYEQYF,TGTGCCAGCAGTTTATTTTTAGGTCTTGAGGCGGCATTCACCTACGAGCAGTACTTC
NA,few,TRBV20-1,TRBJ2-3,CSASRSGGDTQYF,TGCAGTGCTAGCCGCAGCGGAGGAGATACGCAGTATTTT
TRBD1,NA,TRBV10-3,TRBJ1-1,CAIREDRTNTEAFF,TGTGCCATCAGAGAGGACAGGACGAACACTGAAGCTTTCTTT
TRBD2,few,TRBV27,TRBJ2-3,CASSYRTRSGGATDTQYF,TGTGCCAGCAGTTACAGGACCAGGAGCGGGGGGGCGACAGATACGCAGTATTTT
NA,few,TRBV3-1,TRBJ2-4,CASSRLQVGGANIQYF,TGTGCCAGCAGCCGCCTACAGGTGGGGGGGGCAAACATTCAGTACTTC
NA,few,TRBV20-1,TRBJ2-3,CSVRGTTDTQYF,TGCAGTGTAAGGGGTACAACAGATACGCAGTATTTT
TRBD2,many,TRBV12-3/TRBV12-4,TRBJ2-1,CASSLGGSVYNEQFF,TGTGCCAGCAGTTTAGGCGGGAGCGTATACAATGAGCAGTTCTTC
NA,NA,TRBV7-2,TRBJ1-3,CASSLAGPGAGNTIYF,TGTGCCAGCAGCTTAGCCGGGCCAGGGGCTGGAAACACCATATATTTT
NA,many,TRBV6-6,TRBJ1-1,CASSTQVAEAFF,TGTGCCAGCAGCACTCAGGTCGCTGAAGCTTTCTTT
NA,NA,TRBV15,TRBJ2-1,CAPRQLVRAYNEQFF,TGTGCCCCCCGCCAGTTAGTCAGGGCCTACAATGAGCAGTTCTTC
NA,few,TRBV5-1,TRBJ1-1,CASKDRANTEAFF,TGCGCCAGTAAGGACAGAGCAAACACTGAAGCTTTCTTT
NA,NA,TRBV6-2/TRBV6-3,TRBJ2-1,CASSYSGFSYNEQFF,TGTGCCAGCAGTTACTCGGGGTTTTCCTACAATGAGCAGTTCTTC
NA,NA,TRBV5-5,TRBJ2-3,CASSPRGTLGTDTQYF,TGTGCCAGCAGCCCGCGAGGGACCCTGGGAACAGATACGCAGTATTTT
TRBD2,few,TRBV5-1,TRBJ2-7,CASSLGTSGSSVSYF,TGCGCCAGCAGCTTGGGGACTAGCGGGAGTTCTGTTTCGTACTTC
TRBD1,NA,TRBV10-2,TRBJ2-5,CASTPRDRFETQYF,TGCGCCAGCACCCCCCGGGACAGGTTTGAGACCCAGTACTTC
TRBD2,once,TRBV4-1,TRBJ2-1,CASSQDIGGVLDDEQFF,TGCGCCAGCAGCCAAGATATTGGGGGGGTGTTAGACGATGAGCAGTTCTTC
NA,many,TRBV5-1,TRBJ1-2,CASSLFGEGYTF,TGCGCCAGCAGCTTGTTCGGGGAAGGCTACACCTTC
TRBD2,NA,TRBV20-1,TRBJ2-3,CSAKRLAGGTTDTQYF,TGCAGTGCTAAAAGACTAGCGGGAGGGACCACAGATACGCAGTATTTT
NA,few,TRBV7-3,TRBJ2-5,CASSLTGGWSETQYF,TGTGCCAGCAGCTTAACGGGTGGATGGAGTGAGACCCAGTACTTC
TRBD2,NA,TRBV2,TRBJ2-7,CASSAGGLAGYEQYF,TGTGCCAGCAGTGCGGGGGGACTAGCGGGCTACGAGCAGTACTTC
TRBD2,NA,TRBV11-2,TRBJ2-3,CASSLIGRAREMYTQYF,TGTGCCAGCAGCTTAATCGGGAGGGCCCGAGAAATGTATACGCAGTATTTT
NA,few,TRBV20-1,TRBJ2-5,CSARDKGFRETQYF,TGCAGTGCTAGAGACAAGGGTTTTCGGGAGACCCAGTACTTC
TRBD2,NA,TRBV3-1,TRBJ2-3,CASSQDYRVSGGGDTQYF,TGTGCCAGCAGCCAAGACTACCGCGTTAGCGGGGGAGGAGATACGCAGTATTTT
NA,NA,TRBV11-2,TRBJ2-1,CASSFRVTSYEQFF,TGTGCCAGCAGCTTCCGTGTTACATCATATGAGCAGTTCTTC
NA,few,TRBV11-2,TRBJ2-1,CASSPSLAEQFF,TGTGCCAGCAGCCCTTCGCTGGCTGAGCAGTTCTTC
TRBD2,few,TRBV14,TRBJ2-7,CASSQLGLAGVRDEQYF,TGTGCCAGCAGCCAGCTAGGACTAGCGGGAGTTCGGGACGAGCAGTACTTC
NA,few,TRBV24-1,TRBJ2-3,CATSFSGAGTDTQYF,TGTGCCACCAGTTTTTCCGGGGCGGGCACAGATACGCAGTATTTT
TRBD2,few,TRBV6-1,TRBJ2-2,CASRTSGGYTGELFF,TGTGCCAGCCGGACTAGCGGGGGATACACCGGGGAGCTGTTTTTT
NA,few,TRBV20-1,TRBJ2-1,CSASSGGHYNEQFF,TGCAGTGCTAGTTCCGGGGGGCACTACAATGAGCAGTTCTTC
NA,few,TRBV29-1,TRBJ2-3,CSVQGSGSTDTQYF,TGCAGCGTCCAAGGTTCAGGAAGCACAGATACGCAGTATTTT
TRBD2,NA,TRBV6-2/TRBV6-3,TRBJ2-2,CATTASGRGFNTGELFF,TGTGCCACCACGGCTAGCGGGAGGGGCTTCAACACCGGGGAGCTGTTTTTT
NA,NA,TRBV10-3,TRBJ2-2,CAVGGNTGELFF,TGTGCCGTGGGAGGGAACACCGGGGAGCTGTTTTTT
TRBD2,many,TRBV6-1,TRBJ2-2,CASTRGVPVTGNTGELFF,TGTGCCAGCACCCGGGGGGTTCCCGTAACGGGAAACACCGGGGAGCTGTTTTTT
TRBD2,NA,TRBV6-2/TRBV6-3,TRBJ2-1,CASSYGSASGRGRTYNEQFF,TGTGCCAGCAGTTATGGGAGCGCTAGCGGGAGGGGGAGGACGTACAATGAGCAGTTCTTC